This T cell receptor beta chain was observed in a study of T cell changes during pregnancy in multiple sclerosis. The V gene lost 3 bases and the J gene lost 3 bases, with 15 bases spanning the gap. Looked up from germline, CDR1 is SGDLS and CDR2 is YYNGEE. The CDR3 extends over 15 amino acids. Here immunoSEQ multiplex PCR was the method, and the copy in TCRdb shows in-frame clones only, minus some. The table has tens of thousands of clones, around 94% seen once. The source of this sequence is a female donor with multiple sclerosis, enrolled in a pregnancy study. The sample consisted of CD4+ T cells from peripheral blood mononuclear cells, taken in the second trimester of pregnancy. The V and J genes are TRBV9 and TRBJ1-2; TRBD1 is a possible D gene (6 bases). The CDR3 loop is CASSAGQSRDYGYTF. The CDR3 DNA sequence: TGTGCCAGCAGCGCCGGACAGAGCAGGGACTATGGCTACACCTTC.